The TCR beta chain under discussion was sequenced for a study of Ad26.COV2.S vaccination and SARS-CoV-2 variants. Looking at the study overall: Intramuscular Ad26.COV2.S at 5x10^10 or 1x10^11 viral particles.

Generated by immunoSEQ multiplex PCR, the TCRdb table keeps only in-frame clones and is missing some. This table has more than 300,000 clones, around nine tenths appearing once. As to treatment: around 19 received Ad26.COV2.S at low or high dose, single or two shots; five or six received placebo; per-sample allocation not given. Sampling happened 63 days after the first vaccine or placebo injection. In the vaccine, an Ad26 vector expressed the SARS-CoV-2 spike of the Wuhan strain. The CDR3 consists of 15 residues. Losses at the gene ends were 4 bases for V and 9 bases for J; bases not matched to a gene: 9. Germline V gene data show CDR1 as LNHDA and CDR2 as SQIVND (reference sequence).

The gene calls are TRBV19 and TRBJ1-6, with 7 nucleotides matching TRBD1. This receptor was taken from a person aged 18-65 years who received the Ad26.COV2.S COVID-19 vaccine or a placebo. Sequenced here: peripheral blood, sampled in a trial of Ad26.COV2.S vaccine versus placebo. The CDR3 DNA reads TGTGCCAGTAGTACTTTCGGGACAGACGGTTCACCCCTCCACTTT. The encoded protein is CASSTFGTDGSPLHF.